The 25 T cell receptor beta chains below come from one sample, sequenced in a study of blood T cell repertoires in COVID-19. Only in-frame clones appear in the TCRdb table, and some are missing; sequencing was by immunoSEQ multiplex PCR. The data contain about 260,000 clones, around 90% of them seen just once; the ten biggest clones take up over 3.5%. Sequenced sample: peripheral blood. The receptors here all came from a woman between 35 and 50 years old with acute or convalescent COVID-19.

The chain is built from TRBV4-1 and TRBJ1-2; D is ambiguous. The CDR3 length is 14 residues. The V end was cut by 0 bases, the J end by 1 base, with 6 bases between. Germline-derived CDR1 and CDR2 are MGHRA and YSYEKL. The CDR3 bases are TGCGCCAGCAGCCAAGACAGTAATAACTATGGCTACACCTTC. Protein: CASSQDSNNYGYTF.

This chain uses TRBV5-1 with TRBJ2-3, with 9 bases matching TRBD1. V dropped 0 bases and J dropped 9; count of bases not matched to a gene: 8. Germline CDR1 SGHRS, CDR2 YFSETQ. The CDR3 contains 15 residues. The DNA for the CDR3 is TGCGCCAGCAGCTTGGGGGACAGGGATGTAGGCACGCAGTATTTT. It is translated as CASSLGDRDVGTQYF.

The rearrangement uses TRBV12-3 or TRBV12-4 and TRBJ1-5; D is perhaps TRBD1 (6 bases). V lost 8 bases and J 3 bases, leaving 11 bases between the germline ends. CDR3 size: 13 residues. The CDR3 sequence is CASAGVLNQPQHF. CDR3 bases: TGTGCCAGCGCAGGGGTCCTCAATCAGCCCCAGCATTTT.

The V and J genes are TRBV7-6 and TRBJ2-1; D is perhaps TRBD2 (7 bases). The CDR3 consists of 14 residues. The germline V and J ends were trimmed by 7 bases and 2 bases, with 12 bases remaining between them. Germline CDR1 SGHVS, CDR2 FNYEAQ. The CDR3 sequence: CASNEGGTYNEQFF. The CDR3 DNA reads TGTGCCAGCAACGAGGGGGGGACCTACAATGAGCAGTTCTTC.

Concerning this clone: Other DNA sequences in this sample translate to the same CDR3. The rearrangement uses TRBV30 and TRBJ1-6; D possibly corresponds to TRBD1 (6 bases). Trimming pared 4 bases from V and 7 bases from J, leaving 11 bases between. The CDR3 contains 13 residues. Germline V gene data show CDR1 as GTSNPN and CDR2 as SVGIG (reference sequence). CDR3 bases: TGTGCCTGGACGACAGGCTCAAATTCACCCCTCCACTTT. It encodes CAWTTGSNSPLHF.

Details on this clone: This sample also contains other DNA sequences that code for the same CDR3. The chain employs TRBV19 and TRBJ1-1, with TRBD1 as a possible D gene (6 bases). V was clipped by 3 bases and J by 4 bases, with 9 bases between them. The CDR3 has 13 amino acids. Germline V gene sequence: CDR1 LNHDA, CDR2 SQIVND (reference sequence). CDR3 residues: CASSIRGGTEAFF. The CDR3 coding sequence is TGTGCCAGTAGTATTCGAGGGGGCACTGAAGCTTTCTTT.

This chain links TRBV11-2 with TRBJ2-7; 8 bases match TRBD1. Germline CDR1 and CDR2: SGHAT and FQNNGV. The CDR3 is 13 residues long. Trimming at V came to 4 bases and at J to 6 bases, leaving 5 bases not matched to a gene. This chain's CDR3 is CASSYGQGSEQYV. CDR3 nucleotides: TGTGCCAGCAGCTACGGACAGGGATCCGAGCAGTACGTC.

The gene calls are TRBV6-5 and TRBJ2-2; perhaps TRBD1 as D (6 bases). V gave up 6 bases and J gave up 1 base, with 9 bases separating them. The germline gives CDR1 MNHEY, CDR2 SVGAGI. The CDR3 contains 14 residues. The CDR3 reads CASRKTGNTGELFF. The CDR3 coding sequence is TGTGCCAGCAGAAAGACAGGGAACACCGGGGAGCTGTTTTTT.

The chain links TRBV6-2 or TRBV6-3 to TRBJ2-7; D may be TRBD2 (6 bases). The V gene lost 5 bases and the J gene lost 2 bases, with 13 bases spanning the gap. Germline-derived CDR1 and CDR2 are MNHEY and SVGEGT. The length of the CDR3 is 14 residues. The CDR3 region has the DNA TGTGCCAGCAGTCGACTAGATTCCCCCTACGAGCAGTACGTC. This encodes CASSRLDSPYEQYV.

CDR3 coding DNA: TGTGCCAGCTCACCTTACAACAGGAACACTGAAGCTTTCTTT. Its translation is CASSPYNRNTEAFF. The chain recombines TRBV2 with TRBJ1-1, with unresolved D. The germline CDR1 and CDR2 sequences are SNHLY and FYNNEI. This CDR3 comprises 14 residues. Trimming cost V 8 bases and J 1 base, with 14 bases left between them.

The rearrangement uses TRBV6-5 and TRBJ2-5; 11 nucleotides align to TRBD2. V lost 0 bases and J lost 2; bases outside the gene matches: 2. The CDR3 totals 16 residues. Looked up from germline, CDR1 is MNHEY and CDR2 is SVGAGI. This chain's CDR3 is CASSYSTSGGQETQYF. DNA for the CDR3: TGTGCCAGCAGTTACTCTACTAGCGGGGGACAAGAGACCCAGTACTTC.

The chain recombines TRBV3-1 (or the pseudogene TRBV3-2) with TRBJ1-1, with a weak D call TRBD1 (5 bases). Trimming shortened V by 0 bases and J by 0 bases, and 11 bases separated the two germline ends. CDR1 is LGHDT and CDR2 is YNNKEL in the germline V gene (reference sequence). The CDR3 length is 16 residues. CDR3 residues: CASSQDKGTLNTEAFF. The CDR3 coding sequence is TGTGCCAGCAGCCAAGATAAAGGGACTCTGAACACTGAAGCTTTCTTT.

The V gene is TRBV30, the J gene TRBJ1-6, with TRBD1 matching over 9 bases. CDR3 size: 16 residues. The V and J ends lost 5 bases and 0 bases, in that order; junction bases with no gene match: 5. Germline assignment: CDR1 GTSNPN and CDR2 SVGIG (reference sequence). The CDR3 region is CAWGGQGSSYNSPLHF. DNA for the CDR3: TGTGCCTGGGGGGGACAGGGAAGCTCCTATAATTCACCCCTCCACTTT. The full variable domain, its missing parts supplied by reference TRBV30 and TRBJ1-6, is SQTIHQWPATLVQPVGSPLSLECTVEGTSNPNLYWYRQAAGRGLQLLFYSVGIGQISSEVPQNLSASRPQDRQFILSSKKLLLSDSGFYLCAWGGQGSSYNSPLHFGNGTRLTVT.

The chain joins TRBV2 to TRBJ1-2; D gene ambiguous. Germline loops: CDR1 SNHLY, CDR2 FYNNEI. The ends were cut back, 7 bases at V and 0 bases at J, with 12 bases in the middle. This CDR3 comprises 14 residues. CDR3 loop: CASTLSGSNYGYTF. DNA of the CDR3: TGTGCCAGCACCTTATCGGGGTCTAACTATGGCTACACCTTC.

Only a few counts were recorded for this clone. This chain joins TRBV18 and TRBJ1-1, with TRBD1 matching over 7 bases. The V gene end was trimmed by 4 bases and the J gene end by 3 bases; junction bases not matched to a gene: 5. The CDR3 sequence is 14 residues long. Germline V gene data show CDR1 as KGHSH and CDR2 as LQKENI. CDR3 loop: CASSLQGGDTEAFF. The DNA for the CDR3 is TGTGCCAGCTCACTGCAGGGGGGTGACACTGAAGCTTTCTTT.

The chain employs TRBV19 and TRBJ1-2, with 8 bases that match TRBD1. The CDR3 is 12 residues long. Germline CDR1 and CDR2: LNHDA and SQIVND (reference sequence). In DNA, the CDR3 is TGTTCCCACAGGGGGGATTTCGATGGCTACACCTTC. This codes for CSHRGDFDGYTF.

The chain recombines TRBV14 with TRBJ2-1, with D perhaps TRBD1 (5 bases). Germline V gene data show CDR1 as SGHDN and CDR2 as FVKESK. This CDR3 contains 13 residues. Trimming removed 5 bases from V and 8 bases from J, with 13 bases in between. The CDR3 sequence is CASSFDSMDEQFF. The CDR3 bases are TGTGCCAGCAGCTTCGACAGCATGGATGAGCAGTTCTTC.

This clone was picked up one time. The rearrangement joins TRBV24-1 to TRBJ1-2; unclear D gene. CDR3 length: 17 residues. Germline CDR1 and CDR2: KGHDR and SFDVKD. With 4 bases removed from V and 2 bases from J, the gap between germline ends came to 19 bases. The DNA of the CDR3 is TGTGCCACCAGTGACCGCCGCTGGCCTTGGGCCAACTATGGCTACACCTTC. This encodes CATSDRRWPWANYGYTF.

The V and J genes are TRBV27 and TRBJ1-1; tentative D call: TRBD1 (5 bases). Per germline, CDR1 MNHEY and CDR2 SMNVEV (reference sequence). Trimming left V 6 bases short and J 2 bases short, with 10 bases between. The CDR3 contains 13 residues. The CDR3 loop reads CASSAGRNTEAFF. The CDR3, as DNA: TGTGCCAGCAGCGCGGGACGTAACACTGAAGCTTTCTTT.

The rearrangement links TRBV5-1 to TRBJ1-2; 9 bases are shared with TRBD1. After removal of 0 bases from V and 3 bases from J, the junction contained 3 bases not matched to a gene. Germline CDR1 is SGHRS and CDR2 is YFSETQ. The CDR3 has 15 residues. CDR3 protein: CASSLEGQGDYGYTF. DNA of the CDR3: TGCGCCAGCAGCTTGGAGGGACAGGGTGACTATGGCTACACCTTC.

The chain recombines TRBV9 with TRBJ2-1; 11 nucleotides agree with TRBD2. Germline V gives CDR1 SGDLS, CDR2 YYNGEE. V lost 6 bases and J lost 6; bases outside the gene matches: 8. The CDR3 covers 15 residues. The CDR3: CASTTSGGPGNEQFF. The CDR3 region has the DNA TGTGCCAGCACCACTAGCGGGGGCCCTGGCAATGAGCAGTTCTTC.

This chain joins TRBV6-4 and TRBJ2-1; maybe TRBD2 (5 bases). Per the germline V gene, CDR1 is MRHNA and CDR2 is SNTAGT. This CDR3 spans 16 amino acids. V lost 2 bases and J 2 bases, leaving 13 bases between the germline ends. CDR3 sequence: CASSDLPGGAYNEQFF. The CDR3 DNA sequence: TGTGCCAGCAGTGACCTGCCCGGAGGTGCCTACAATGAGCAGTTCTTC.

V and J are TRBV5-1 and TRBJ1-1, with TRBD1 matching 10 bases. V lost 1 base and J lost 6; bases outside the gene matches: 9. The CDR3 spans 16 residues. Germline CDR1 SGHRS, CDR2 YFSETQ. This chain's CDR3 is CASSLLSSGTGAEAFF. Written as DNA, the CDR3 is TGCGCCAGCAGCTTGTTATCCTCCGGGACAGGGGCTGAAGCTTTCTTT. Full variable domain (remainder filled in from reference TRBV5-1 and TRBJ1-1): KAGVTQTPRYLIKTRGQQVTLSCSPISGHRSVSWYQQTPGQGLQFLFEYFSETQRNKGNFPGRFSGRQFSNSRSEMNVSTLELGDSALYLCASSLLSSGTGAEAFFGQGTRLTVV.

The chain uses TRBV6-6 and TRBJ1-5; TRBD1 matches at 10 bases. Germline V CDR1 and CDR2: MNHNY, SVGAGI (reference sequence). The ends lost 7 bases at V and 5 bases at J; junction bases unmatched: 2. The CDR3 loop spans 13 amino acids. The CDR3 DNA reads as TGTGCCAGCAAAGGACAGGGGGATCAGCCCCAGCATTTT. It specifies CASKGQGDQPQHF.

The CDR3 nucleotides read TGTGCCAGCAGCAAACGGAGGACAGGGCAAGAGACCCAGTACTTC. This translates into CASSKRRTGQETQYF. The gene calls are TRBV11-2 and TRBJ2-5; 8 nucleotides agree with TRBD1. Germline loops: CDR1 SGHAT, CDR2 FQNNGV. The V segment lost 5 bases and the J segment 2 bases; nucleotides outside the gene matches: 7. CDR3 length equals 15 residues.